This T cell receptor beta chain was observed in a study of T cell changes during pregnancy in multiple sclerosis (dated by TCRdb to the late 2010s). Regarding the complete study: Changes in the T cell repertoire over the course of pregnancy were examined in this study in women with multiple sclerosis.

Looking up the germline V gene yields CDR1 SGHTA and CDR2 FQGNSA. The CDR3, cysteine through phenylalanine, is 17 amino acids long. The only DNA kept is the CDR3, 51 bases in frame from the first base. The germline V end is reduced by 0 bases and the J end by 5 bases; junction bases left unmatched: 8. The library was prepared using the immunoSEQ multiplex PCR assay. What TCRdb holds here is the immuneACCESS table cut down to in-frame rearrangements. Part of the clones is not present; checked against another copy, under half of the missing clones reflect an unresolved V gene, and the others are unexplained. A total of about 68,000 clones appear in this sample, about 91% of them only once. The biggest ten clones account for roughly 2% of the sample. Concerning this clone: No cognate antigen has been identified for it. One base away there is no much larger clone; base qualities are not given.

This sequence uses TRBV7-2 and TRBJ2-3, and 10 junction bases match TRBD2. The sequence was obtained from a female donor with multiple sclerosis, enrolled in a pregnancy study. Sequenced here: peripheral blood, sampled in the first trimester of pregnancy. The sequenced DNA is TGTGCCAGCAGCTTAGCGACCCTAGCGGGAGTTGTAGATACGCAGTATTTT. It translates to CASSLATLAGVVDTQYF.